The T cell receptor (beta chain) described here comes from a study of Ad26.COV2.S vaccination and SARS-CoV-2 variants. Looking at the study overall: Ad26.COV2.S given intramuscularly, once or twice 56 days apart.

The CDR3 contains 16 residues. Germline CDR1 SGHTA, CDR2 FQGTGA. V gave up 6 bases and J gave up 2 bases; unmatched junction bases: 6. Profiling relied on immunoSEQ multiplex PCR, and the TCRdb table lists in-frame clones only, not all of them. The table records hundreds of thousands of clones, around 86% of them present only once. As to treatment: about 20 received Ad26.COV2.S at low or high dose, single or two shots; several received placebo; per-sample allocation not given. Specimens were obtained on day 63 following the first vaccine or placebo injection. This clone was recorded once. The source of this sequence is a person between 18 and 65 years old who received the Ad26.COV2.S COVID-19 vaccine or a placebo. V usage is TRBV7-3 and J usage is TRBJ2-3; 12 bases are a match to TRBD2. Sample: peripheral blood, taken in a trial of Ad26.COV2.S vaccine versus placebo. The CDR3 nucleotides are TGTGCCAGCAGTCGAGGACTAGCGGGACCCACAGATACGCAGTATTTT. It codes for CASSRGLAGPTDTQYF. Full variable domain (remainder filled in from reference TRBV7-3 and TRBJ2-3): GAGVSQTPSNKVTEKGKYVELRCDPISGHTALYWYRQSLGQGPEFLIYFQGTGAADDSGLPNDRFFAVRPEGSVSTLKIQRTERGDSAVYLCASSRGLAGPTDTQYFGPGTRLTVL.